The rows below give T cell receptor beta chains drawn from one sample of a study of blood T cells in healthy people across ages. TCRdb reprocessed the 5' RACE reads via MiXCR and lists one record per CDR3 protein. The table lists about 780,000 distinct CDR3 sequences, about half of them singletons. Sequenced input: blood. The receptors were sampled from an older man in good health. Each CDR3 is given without its conserved first and last residue. A D gene is named only where the DNA matches it firmly. A row's size may be missing; if present it is once, few, many or a size class.

clone_size	v_call	j_call	d_call	cdr3_aa
many	TRBV18	TRBJ2-1	.	ASSIAGVGEEQF
.	TRBV7-3	TRBJ2-5	.	ASSRGNRETQY
.	TRBV4-1	TRBJ2-2	.	ASSQGMIGPKWGTGELF
.	TRBV2	TRBJ2-1	.	ASTADSNEQF
.	TRBV29-1	TRBJ2-3	TRBD2	SVILAGGSDTQY
.	TRBV7-2	TRBJ1-2	TRBD1	ASSPRQGLMNDYT
.	TRBV10-3	TRBJ2-5	TRBD1	AIGDRGGQETQY
.	TRBV12-3/TRBV12-4	TRBJ1-1	.	ASSPGPEAF
few	TRBV5-1	TRBJ1-1	.	ASSLEPIRNTEAF
.	TRBV6-2/TRBV6-3	TRBJ2-1	TRBD2	ASSYSRGVGGGLAGSSYNEQF
.	TRBV28	TRBJ2-1	.	ASQALARGEQF
.	TRBV20-1	TRBJ2-1	TRBD2	SARPRLAGGPDEQF
few	TRBV20-1	TRBJ2-3	.	SARDSSGGDTQY
few	TRBV12-3/TRBV12-4	TRBJ2-7	.	ASSLRHEQY
few	TRBV29-1	TRBJ2-1	.	SVKRDFSSYNEQF
.	TRBV20-1	TRBJ2-5	TRBD2	SAPPAGVGVQETQY
few	TRBV5-1	TRBJ2-5	.	ASSLGQGIQQETQY
few	TRBV9	TRBJ2-1	TRBD2	ASSVTGTSYGEQF
once	TRBV14	TRBJ2-7	.	ASSLQDFQGKQY
few	TRBV7-2	TRBJ2-2	.	ASSPIRGELF
.	TRBV12-3/TRBV12-4	TRBJ1-1	.	ASSLREGLTEAF
.	TRBV9	TRBJ2-3	TRBD2	ASNVAGGPDTQY
.	TRBV20-1	TRBJ2-1	.	SASAFSSYNEQF
.	TRBV25-1	TRBJ2-7	.	ASSEGWTAPAYEQY
.	TRBV2	TRBJ2-3	TRBD2	ASRKNSGSTDTQY
.	TRBV24-1	TRBJ2-5	.	ATSDSGRRSSYNEQY
.	TRBV12-3/TRBV12-4	TRBJ2-3	.	ASSLTVGAGTDTQY
many	TRBV28	TRBJ2-3	.	ASSLPSADTQY
.	TRBV7-2	TRBJ2-5	.	ASSSPIYSVRY
.	TRBV6-2/TRBV6-3	TRBJ2-3	TRBD2	ATSPAGGDRTQY
.	TRBV5-1	TRBJ1-6	.	ASSLQRGNSPLH
.	TRBV2	TRBJ2-5	TRBD2	ASSEVSGGVYNEQY
.	TRBV11-2	TRBJ2-3	.	ASSHLQRTDTQY
.	TRBV18	TRBJ2-5	.	ASSPKQKTQY
.	TRBV4-1	TRBJ2-5	.	ASSQEKVGAGTQETQY
.	TRBV20-1	TRBJ2-3	.	SASPPGGGTDTQY
.	TRBV7-8	TRBJ1-1	.	ASSPREAWALDTEAF
.	TRBV24-1	TRBJ2-5	TRBD2	ATSDRAGGINEQY
few	TRBV3-1	TRBJ2-5	.	ASSQGTVQETQY
.	TRBV30	TRBJ2-5	.	AWSASSPEQY
.	TRBV12-3/TRBV12-4	TRBJ1-5	.	ASSPSRDPSNQPQP
.	TRBV4-3	TRBJ2-1	TRBD2	ASSQIAGASEQF
.	TRBV20-1	TRBJ1-1	TRBD1	SANKPGTGGREAF
few	TRBV27	.	.	ASRPQLAGGIQY
.	TRBV29-1	TRBJ2-3	.	SVVGIVTDTQY
.	TRBV18	TRBJ1-2	TRBD1	ASSSETGSNYGYT
.	TRBV20-1	TRBJ2-7	TRBD2	SARYLPSGRKHEQY
few	TRBV12-3/TRBV12-4	TRBJ1-2	TRBD1	ASSRTGLNYGYT
few	TRBV15	TRBJ2-5	.	ATSRDPSGVETQY
.	TRBV20-1	TRBJ1-1	.	SARGFGNTEAF
.	TRBV28	TRBJ2-1	TRBD2	ASSNGRPYNEQF
few	TRBV29-1	TRBJ2-1	.	SVRQVLDEQF
.	TRBV3-1	TRBJ2-1	TRBD2	ASSGETSGRAQF